The entry below describes one T cell receptor (beta chain). The record originates from a study of cytotoxic CD8 clonotypes in ibrutinib-treated CLL. Study-wide background: Across the patients, about a dozen were relapsed/refractory, some 14 treatment-naive and some 17 IGHV unmutated. When averaged across all of the samples, the counts came to some 250,000 productive templates and tens of thousands of productive rearrangements.

Approximately 2 micrograms of genomic DNA came from cryopreserved PBMCs for TCR beta libraries. Sequencing was performed with immunoSEQ multiplex PCR; in TCRdb, only in-frame clones are kept and a portion is missing. The data show around 150,000 clones, approximately 80% seen once. The CDR3 runs 14 residues. Trimming removed 8 bases from V and 5 bases from J, with 17 bases in between. Germline CDR1 MNHNS, CDR2 SASEGT. The material was PBMCs, obtained after 36 months of ibrutinib treatment. The rearrangement links TRBV6-1 to TRBJ2-3; maybe TRBD1 (6 bases). This TCR derives from a human donor with chronic lymphocytic leukemia. CDR3 sequence: CASQRDTLGDTQYF. CDR3 sequence (DNA): TGTGCCAGCCAACGGGACACCCTGGGAGATACGCAGTATTTT.